Listed below are T cell receptor beta chains from one sample, sequenced in a study of blood T cell repertoires in COVID-19. Assay used: immunoSEQ multiplex PCR; TCRdb lists only in-frame clones, some missing. This table has around 140,000 clones, around 83% appearing once. The material sequenced was peripheral blood. Receptors were obtained from a woman aged 60-75 years with acute or convalescent COVID-19. Both conserved end residues are part of each CDR3.

j_call v_call cdr3_aa
TRBJ2-1 TRBV6-2/TRBV6-3 CASSYISSGGNEQFF
TRBJ2-2 TRBV28 CASRNRDGGELFF
TRBJ1-1 TRBV19 CASIRAGGFRLNTEAFF
TRBJ2-4 TRBV6-2/TRBV6-3 CASSRTSEAKNIQYF
TRBJ2-7 TRBV7-9 CASSIQGYEQYF
TRBJ2-2 TRBV27 CASRGGRAHTGELFF
TRBJ2-7 TRBV9 CASSRGGSYEQYF
TRBJ1-5 TRBV7-9 CASSRGGTGLWQPQHF
TRBJ1-5 TRBV19 CASRPPGTGNQPQHF
TRBJ1-2 TRBV6-1 CASSEARSGWGYTF
TRBJ1-4 TRBV6-5 CASTGGGGNEKLFF
TRBJ2-3 TRBV2 CASSGDRGADTQYF
TRBJ1-1 TRBV7-8 CASSPRTGLSWTEAFF
TRBJ1-3 TRBV7-9 CASSFRDSGNTIYF
TRBJ1-3 TRBV5-4 CASSRELNGNTIYF
TRBJ2-5 TRBV7-6 CASSLAPSGGPIGYQETQYF
TRBJ2-7 TRBV27 CASSPPGQGRAGQYF
TRBJ1-2 TRBV6-5 CASSRVRGAYGYTF
TRBJ2-3 TRBV4-3 CASSQDPRQGVDTQYF
TRBJ1-5 TRBV9 CASSAGAFGQPQHF
TRBJ2-7 TRBV19 CASSASSYEQYF
TRBJ1-1 TRBV11-2 CASSLVQGSLLNTEAFF
TRBJ1-5 TRBV4-2 CASSQDQGNQPQHF
TRBJ1-2 TRBV5-1 CASSFDRGLDGYTF
TRBJ2-5 TRBV28 CASSSRLAGNQETQYF
TRBJ2-2 TRBV7-2 CASSLRRTGELFF
TRBJ1-3 TRBV9 CASSVEGVGNTIYF
TRBJ1-6 TRBV28 CASSPGQGASPLHF
TRBJ2-2 TRBV7-6 CASSHGTALTGELFF
TRBJ2-7 TRBV5-6 CASSLTSYEQYF
TRBJ1-2 TRBV18 CASSPGQGAVYGYTF
TRBJ1-1 TRBV6-1 CASSEDGGGTEAFF
TRBJ1-2 TRBV10-2 CASSEGPGTGNYGYTF
TRBJ2-1 TRBV7-9 CASSLGTSGGSYNEQFF
TRBJ1-4 TRBV5-8 CASSLDGEKLFF
TRBJ1-6 TRBV9 CASSASPGSNSPLHF
TRBJ2-1 TRBV18 CASSPGGSYNEQFF
TRBJ2-4 TRBV7-2 CASSLTSGGAFNIQYF
TRBJ2-7 TRBV3-1/TRBV3-2 CASSQDNYPEQYF
TRBJ1-1 TRBV6-2/TRBV6-3 CASSYSTRGYPDTEAFF
TRBJ2-3 TRBV10-1 CASSGLAGDTQYF
TRBJ1-5 TRBV4-3 CASSQDYRGGQPQHF
TRBJ2-3 TRBV9 CASSVAISARADTQYF
TRBJ1-2 TRBV27 CASSLGQNYGYTF
TRBJ2-2 TRBV10-3 CATRGGDTGELFF
TRBJ2-7 TRBV6-5 CASSYYTEQYF
TRBJ2-7 TRBV4-1 CASSTGDGAYEQYF
TRBJ2-7 TRBV29-1 CSVERASGGASYEQYF
TRBJ2-2 TRBV6-5 CAATPGTGELFF
TRBJ2-6 TRBV6-2/TRBV6-3 CASSWDPGQPVSGANVLTF
TRBJ1-4 TRBV7-9 CASSPDRAYEKLFF
TRBJ2-7 TRBV2 CASSVRRPDEQYF
TRBJ1-3 TRBV9 CASSPRTLSSGNTIYF
TRBJ2-5 TRBV7-2 CASSSPQETQYF
TRBJ2-7 TRBV27 CASAGLGVRGRQYF
TRBJ1-2 TRBV7-2 CASRGQGVNYGYTF
TRBJ1-2 TRBV2 CASRRSTLVYGYTF